A selection of T cell receptor beta chains follows, all from one sample in a study of OX40 agonist ivuxolimab in advanced cancers. Profiling relied on immunoSEQ multiplex PCR, and the TCRdb table lists in-frame clones only, not all of them. Among approximately 68,000 clones listed, more than 85% were seen once. The sample consisted of CD4+ or CD8+ T cells sorted from blood, taken in a trial of the OX40 agonist ivuxolimab. The receptors here all came from an adult with an advanced solid tumor such as melanoma, head and neck, liver or kidney cancer. Each CDR3 is given with its conserved first and last residue. A D gene is named only where the DNA matches it firmly. Clone size is stated in some rows and not others, as once, few, many or a class when expanded.

abundance: NA
v_gene: TRBV19
d_gene: NA
j_gene: TRBJ2-7
CDR3nt: TGTGCCAGTAGTACCCGCCCGGGGGACGAGCAGTACTTC
CDR3aa: CASSTRPGDEQYF

abundance: NA
v_gene: TRBV7-3
d_gene: NA
j_gene: TRBJ2-2
CDR3nt: TGTGCCAGCAGCTCGGACTCCACCGGGGAGCTGTTTTTT
CDR3aa: CASSSDSTGELFF

abundance: NA
v_gene: TRBV5-1
d_gene: NA
j_gene: TRBJ2-2
CDR3nt: TGCGCCAGCAGCTTGGGGGACCTCGCCGGGGAGCTGTTTTTT
CDR3aa: CASSLGDLAGELFF

abundance: medium-sized
v_gene: TRBV11-2
d_gene: NA
j_gene: TRBJ2-3
CDR3nt: TGTGCCAGCAGCTTAGAGCCACGGGGGTCTAGCACAGATACGCAGTATTTT
CDR3aa: CASSLEPRGSSTDTQYF

abundance: NA
v_gene: TRBV6-5
d_gene: NA
j_gene: TRBJ2-3
CDR3nt: TGTGCCAGCAGTTCAGCGGGCCCCGGCACAGATACGCAGTATTTT
CDR3aa: CASSSAGPGTDTQYF

abundance: NA
v_gene: TRBV16
d_gene: NA
j_gene: TRBJ2-5
CDR3nt: TGTGCCAGCAACTACGGAAAGAAAGAGACCCAGTACTTC
CDR3aa: CASNYGKKETQYF

abundance: NA
v_gene: TRBV5-6
d_gene: NA
j_gene: TRBJ2-5
CDR3nt: TGTGCCAGCCAGCTTGGGTGGAACCAAGAGACCCAGTACTTC
CDR3aa: CASQLGWNQETQYF

abundance: NA
v_gene: TRBV13
d_gene: NA
j_gene: TRBJ1-2
CDR3nt: TGTGCCAGCAGCTACCGGGGGAAAGCAAACTATGGCTACACCTTC
CDR3aa: CASSYRGKANYGYTF

abundance: NA
v_gene: TRBV25-1
d_gene: NA
j_gene: TRBJ1-1
CDR3nt: TGTGCCAGCAGTCGGGGATGGAACACTGAAGCTTTCTTT
CDR3aa: CASSRGWNTEAFF

abundance: NA
v_gene: TRBV4-1
d_gene: TRBD2
j_gene: TRBJ2-3
CDR3nt: TGCGCCAGCAGCCACCTTAGTGGCGGGGGTGAGGATACGCAGTATTTT
CDR3aa: CASSHLSGGGEDTQYF

abundance: NA
v_gene: TRBV27
d_gene: TRBD2
j_gene: TRBJ2-2
CDR3nt: TGTGCCAGCAGTTTATCGGTAGCGGGCGGGGAGCTGTTTTTT
CDR3aa: CASSLSVAGGELFF

abundance: once
v_gene: TRBV6-6
d_gene: NA
j_gene: TRBJ2-7
CDR3nt: TGTGCCAGCAGTTACTCATTGGAGGGCCCCGGGTACGAGCAGTACTTC
CDR3aa: CASSYSLEGPGYEQYF

abundance: NA
v_gene: TRBV9
d_gene: TRBD1
j_gene: TRBJ1-2
CDR3nt: TGTGCCAGCAGCGTATCAGGGGGTGGCGGCTACACCTTC
CDR3aa: CASSVSGGGGYTF

abundance: many
v_gene: TRBV19
d_gene: NA
j_gene: TRBJ2-1
CDR3nt: TGTGCCACCCTTCGGGACACATCCAGCTCCCCTAATCCCCATAGCTCCTACAATGAGCAGTTCTTC
CDR3aa: CATLRDTSSSPNPHSSYNEQFF

abundance: once
v_gene: TRBV7-9
d_gene: TRBD1
j_gene: TRBJ2-1
CDR3nt: TGTGCCAGCCATCAGGGGGCCGGCCACAATGAGCAGTTCTTC
CDR3aa: CASHQGAGHNEQFF

abundance: NA
v_gene: TRBV6-4
d_gene: NA
j_gene: TRBJ2-3
CDR3nt: TGTGCCAGCAGTGACGGGGAAGATACGCAGTATTTT
CDR3aa: CASSDGEDTQYF

abundance: NA
v_gene: TRBV6-5
d_gene: TRBD2
j_gene: TRBJ2-7
CDR3nt: TGTGCCAGCAGTCCCCTAGCGGGGGGTTGGGAGCAGTACTTC
CDR3aa: CASSPLAGGWEQYF

abundance: NA
v_gene: TRBV5-4
d_gene: NA
j_gene: TRBJ1-2
CDR3nt: TGTGCCAGCAGCCCCGGACGGAGAGGTGACTATGGCTACACCTTC
CDR3aa: CASSPGRRGDYGYTF

abundance: once
v_gene: TRBV4-1
d_gene: NA
j_gene: TRBJ1-1
CDR3nt: TGCGCCAGCAGCCAAGATGTGGAGGACATGCGTGGGGAAGCTTTCTTT
CDR3aa: CASSQDVEDMRGEAFF

abundance: NA
v_gene: TRBV7-9
d_gene: NA
j_gene: TRBJ1-2
CDR3nt: TGTGCCAGCAGCTTAGGGGCGGGGTCAAATGGCTACACCTTC
CDR3aa: CASSLGAGSNGYTF

abundance: NA
v_gene: TRBV7-6
d_gene: NA
j_gene: TRBJ2-3
CDR3nt: TGTGCCAGCAGCTTAGCACTAGTTGGCGCAGATACGCAGTATTTT
CDR3aa: CASSLALVGADTQYF

abundance: NA
v_gene: TRBV30
d_gene: TRBD1
j_gene: TRBJ1-1
CDR3nt: TGTGCCTGGAGTATAGGGGGCGCATTCCTCACTGAAGCTTTCTTT
CDR3aa: CAWSIGGAFLTEAFF

abundance: NA
v_gene: TRBV7-6
d_gene: NA
j_gene: TRBJ1-1
CDR3nt: TGTGCCAGCAGCCCTCTGATGGAGGGCTTGAACACTGAAGCTTTCTTT
CDR3aa: CASSPLMEGLNTEAFF

abundance: NA
v_gene: TRBV13
d_gene: TRBD1
j_gene: TRBJ1-1
CDR3nt: TGTGCCAGCAGCTTCCGGCAGGGGGCGATTGACACTGAAGCTTTCTTT
CDR3aa: CASSFRQGAIDTEAFF

abundance: NA
v_gene: TRBV6-5
d_gene: NA
j_gene: TRBJ1-2
CDR3nt: TGTGCCAGCAGTTACTCGATCGCGACCGCTAATGGCTACACCTTC
CDR3aa: CASSYSIATANGYTF

abundance: once
v_gene: TRBV7-8
d_gene: NA
j_gene: TRBJ2-7
CDR3nt: TGTGCCAGCAGCATAAGACAGGACTACGAGCAGTACTTC
CDR3aa: CASSIRQDYEQYF

abundance: NA
v_gene: TRBV6-5
d_gene: NA
j_gene: TRBJ2-3
CDR3nt: TGTGCCAGCAGTTACACTCCTAGCGACACAGATACGCAGTATTTT
CDR3aa: CASSYTPSDTDTQYF

abundance: once
v_gene: TRBV5-6
d_gene: TRBD1
j_gene: TRBJ1-1
CDR3nt: TGTGCCAGCAGCTTTCTGGGTGTAACGGGCCCCAGGGGGACTGAAGCTTTCTTT
CDR3aa: CASSFLGVTGPRGTEAFF

abundance: NA
v_gene: TRBV2
d_gene: NA
j_gene: TRBJ1-1
CDR3nt: TGTGCCCGTAAGCGGGTTGAAAACACTGAAGCTTTCTTT
CDR3aa: CARKRVENTEAFF

abundance: NA
v_gene: TRBV5-4
d_gene: NA
j_gene: TRBJ2-7
CDR3nt: TGTGCCAGCAGCTTGGCCCAGGGGCCCCCCTACGAGCAGTACTTC
CDR3aa: CASSLAQGPPYEQYF

abundance: NA
v_gene: TRBV11-2
d_gene: TRBD1
j_gene: TRBJ1-1
CDR3nt: TGTGCCAGCAGCTTGAAAGGGACAGGGGTGGCTTTCTTT
CDR3aa: CASSLKGTGVAFF

abundance: NA
v_gene: TRBV27
d_gene: TRBD1
j_gene: TRBJ2-7
CDR3nt: TGTGCCAGCAGTCCCCCCGGGACAGGGTTCTACGAGCAGTACTTC
CDR3aa: CASSPPGTGFYEQYF

abundance: NA
v_gene: TRBV27
d_gene: TRBD1
j_gene: TRBJ2-7
CDR3nt: TGTGCCAGTACAGGGGGGTCCTCCTACGAGCAGTACTTC
CDR3aa: CASTGGSSYEQYF

abundance: NA
v_gene: TRBV6-1
d_gene: TRBD1
j_gene: TRBJ1-5
CDR3nt: TGTGCCAGCAGCGTGGACAGGGCGGGACAGCCCCAGCATTTT
CDR3aa: CASSVDRAGQPQHF

abundance: NA
v_gene: TRBV27
d_gene: NA
j_gene: TRBJ1-5
CDR3nt: TGTGCCAGCAGCCTATATGGTAGCAATCAGCCCCAGCATTTT
CDR3aa: CASSLYGSNQPQHF

abundance: NA
v_gene: TRBV28
d_gene: TRBD1
j_gene: TRBJ1-2
CDR3nt: TGTGCCAGTGGACAGGGGGAAGGCTATGGCTACACCTTC
CDR3aa: CASGQGEGYGYTF

abundance: NA
v_gene: TRBV4-1
d_gene: NA
j_gene: TRBJ2-2
CDR3nt: TGCGCCAGCAGCCAAGAAGGTGGTGACGGGGACACCGGGGAGCTGTTTTTT
CDR3aa: CASSQEGGDGDTGELFF

abundance: NA
v_gene: TRBV7-9
d_gene: NA
j_gene: TRBJ1-4
CDR3nt: TGTGCCAGCAGCCCTATAAGGGGGGACAAGCAGGAAAAACTGTTTTTT
CDR3aa: CASSPIRGDKQEKLFF

abundance: NA
v_gene: TRBV15
d_gene: NA
j_gene: TRBJ2-2
CDR3nt: TGTGCCACCAGCAGGAACCAAGGCACCGGGGAGCTGTTTTTT
CDR3aa: CATSRNQGTGELFF

abundance: NA
v_gene: TRBV6-1
d_gene: NA
j_gene: TRBJ2-7
CDR3nt: TGTGCCAGCAGTGAAGATAGACAGTGGACCTACGAGCAGTACTTC
CDR3aa: CASSEDRQWTYEQYF

abundance: NA
v_gene: TRBV5-4
d_gene: TRBD1
j_gene: TRBJ1-2
CDR3nt: TGTGCCAGCAGCCCCTTCGGGACAGGGCCGATTTATGGCTATGGCTACACCTTC
CDR3aa: CASSPFGTGPIYGYGYTF

abundance: NA
v_gene: TRBV5-4
d_gene: NA
j_gene: TRBJ2-7
CDR3nt: TGTGCCAGCAGCTCCAGACTGACCGAGCAGTACTTC
CDR3aa: CASSSRLTEQYF

abundance: NA
v_gene: TRBV19
d_gene: NA
j_gene: TRBJ1-1
CDR3nt: TGTGCCAGTAGTGAACAGAAGAACACTGAAGCTTTCTTT
CDR3aa: CASSEQKNTEAFF

abundance: NA
v_gene: TRBV9
d_gene: NA
j_gene: TRBJ2-3
CDR3nt: TGTGCCAGCAGCCTAGCGTCTAGCACAGATACGCAGTATTTT
CDR3aa: CASSLASSTDTQYF

abundance: once
v_gene: TRBV6-5
d_gene: NA
j_gene: TRBJ1-4
CDR3nt: TGTGCCAGCAGTTACTCCGGCAATTTTGGTGAAAAACTGTTTTTT
CDR3aa: CASSYSGNFGEKLFF

abundance: NA
v_gene: TRBV10-1
d_gene: TRBD1
j_gene: TRBJ2-7
CDR3nt: TGCGCCACCCCGGGACAGGGGGACTACGAGCAGTACTTC
CDR3aa: CATPGQGDYEQYF

abundance: few
v_gene: TRBV27
d_gene: NA
j_gene: TRBJ2-2
CDR3nt: TGTGCCAGCAGAGGGTGGGCGGCTACCCCTCCGATAGAGCTGTTTTTT
CDR3aa: CASRGWAATPPIELFF

abundance: few
v_gene: TRBV2
d_gene: TRBD1
j_gene: TRBJ1-1
CDR3nt: TGTGCCAGCAGCCTGGACAGGATGAACACTGAAGCTTTCTTT
CDR3aa: CASSLDRMNTEAFF